This TCR beta chain is from a study of spatial heterogeneity in lung cancer. Looking at the study overall: Unique TCR and UMI combinations averaged more than ten appearances each in raw reads.

By sample fraction, this clonotype is medium-sized (0.01 to 0.1%). On each TCR cDNA molecule, a unique molecular identifier was present. TCRdb ran MiXCR on the 5' RACE reads and lists one entry per CDR3 protein. The sample has approximately 5,000 distinct CDR3 sequences; 28% are singletons. As to time point: sample taken at primary tumor resection. Whole RNA, isolated from tumor, nontumor lung or frozen PBMC, was sequenced without prior sorting. CDR1 is SGHVS, CDR2 FNYEAQ, per germline. Deletions cut 4 bases from V and 1 base from J, with 11 bases between. The CDR3 totals 14 residues. The material sequenced was PBMCs, taken at surgery. This receptor was taken from a male donor with early-stage non-small cell lung cancer. The chain employs TRBV7-6 and TRBJ2-7; D is uncertain. CDR3 coding DNA: TGTGCCAGCAGCTGGGTCCTTGGGTCCTACGAGCAGTACTTC. This encodes CASSWVLGSYEQYF.